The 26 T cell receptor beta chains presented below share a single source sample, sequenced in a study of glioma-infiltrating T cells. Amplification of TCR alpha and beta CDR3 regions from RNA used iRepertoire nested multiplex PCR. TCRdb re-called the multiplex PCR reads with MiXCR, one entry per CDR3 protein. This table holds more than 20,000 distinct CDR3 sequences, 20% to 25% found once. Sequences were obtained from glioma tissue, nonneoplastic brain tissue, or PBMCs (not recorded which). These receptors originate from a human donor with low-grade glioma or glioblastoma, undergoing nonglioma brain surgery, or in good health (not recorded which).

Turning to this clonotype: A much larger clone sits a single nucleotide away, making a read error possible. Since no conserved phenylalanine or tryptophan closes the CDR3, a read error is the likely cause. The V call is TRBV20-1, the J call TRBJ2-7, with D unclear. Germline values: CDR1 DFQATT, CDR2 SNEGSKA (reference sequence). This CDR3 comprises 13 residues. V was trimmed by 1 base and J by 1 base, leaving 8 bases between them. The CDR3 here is CSARVSGSYEQYL. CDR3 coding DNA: TGCAGTGCTAGAGTCTCCGGATCCTACGAGCAGTACCTC.

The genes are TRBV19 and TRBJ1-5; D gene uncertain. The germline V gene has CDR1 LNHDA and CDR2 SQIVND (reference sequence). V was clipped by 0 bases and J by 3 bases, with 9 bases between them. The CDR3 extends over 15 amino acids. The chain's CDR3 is CASSIDGPVNQPQHF. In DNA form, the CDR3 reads TGTGCCAGTAGTATAGACGGGCCTGTCAATCAGCCCCAGCATTTT.

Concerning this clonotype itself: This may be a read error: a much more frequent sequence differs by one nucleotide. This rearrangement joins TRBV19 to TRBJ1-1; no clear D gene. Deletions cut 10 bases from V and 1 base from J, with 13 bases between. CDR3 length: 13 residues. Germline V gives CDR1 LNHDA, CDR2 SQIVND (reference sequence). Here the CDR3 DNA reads TGTGCCACCCAGTGCAAGGGGAACACTGAAGCTTTCTTT. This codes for CATQCKGNTEAFF.

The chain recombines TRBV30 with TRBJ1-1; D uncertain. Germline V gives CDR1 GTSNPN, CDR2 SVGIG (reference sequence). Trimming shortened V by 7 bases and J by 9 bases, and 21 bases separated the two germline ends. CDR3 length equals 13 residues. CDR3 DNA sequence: TGTGCCTTGACCAGAAGGGCGCACCTTCAAGCTTTCTTT. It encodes CALTRRAHLQAFF.

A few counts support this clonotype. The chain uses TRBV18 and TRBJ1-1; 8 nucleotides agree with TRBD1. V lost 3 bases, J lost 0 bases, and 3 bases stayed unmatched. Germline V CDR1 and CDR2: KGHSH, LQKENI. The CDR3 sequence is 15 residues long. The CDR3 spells CASSPQGALNTEAFF. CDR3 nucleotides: TGTGCCAGCTCACCGCAGGGGGCTTTGAACACTGAAGCTTTCTTT.

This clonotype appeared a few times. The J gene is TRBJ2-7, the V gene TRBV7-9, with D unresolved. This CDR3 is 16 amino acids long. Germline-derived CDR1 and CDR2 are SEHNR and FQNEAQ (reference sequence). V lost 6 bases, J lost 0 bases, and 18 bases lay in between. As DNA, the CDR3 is TGTGCCAGCAGGCCCATGGGTATCGGCAGCTCCTACGAGCAGTACTTC. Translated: CASRPMGIGSSYEQYF.

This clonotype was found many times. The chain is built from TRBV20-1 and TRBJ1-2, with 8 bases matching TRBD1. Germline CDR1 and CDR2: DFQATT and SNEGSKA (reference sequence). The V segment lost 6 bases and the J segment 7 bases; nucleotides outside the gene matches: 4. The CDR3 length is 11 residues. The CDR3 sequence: CSAGTGSGYTF. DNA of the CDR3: TGCAGTGCGGGGACAGGTTCTGGCTACACCTTC.

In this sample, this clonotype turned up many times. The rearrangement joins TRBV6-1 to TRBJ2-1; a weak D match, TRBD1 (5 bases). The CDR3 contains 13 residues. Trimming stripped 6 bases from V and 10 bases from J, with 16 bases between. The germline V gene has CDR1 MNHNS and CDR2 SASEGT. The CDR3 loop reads CASSYTAGNEQFF. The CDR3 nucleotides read TGTGCCAGCAGCTACACGGCAGGGAACGAGCAGTTCTTC.

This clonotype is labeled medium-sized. The CDR3 reads CASGGAQGQETQYF. For the CDR3, the DNA is TGTGCCAGCGGGGGAGCACAGGGACAAGAGACCCAGTACTTC. The genes are TRBV6-1 and TRBJ2-5; possible D gene TRBD1, 6 bases. Germline V gene lookup returns CDR1 MNHNS and CDR2 SASEGT. The V end was cut by 8 bases, the J end by 2 bases, with 15 bases between. The CDR3 is 14 amino acids.

CDR3 DNA: TGTGCCAGCAGCTTAAGAACGTCGCTAGGCACAGATACGCAGTATTTT. It specifies CASSLRTSLGTDTQYF. This chain joins TRBV7-6 and TRBJ2-3; D is ambiguous. The CDR3 runs to 16 residues. The ends were cut back, 2 bases at V and 1 base at J, with 13 bases in the middle. CDR1 SGHVS and CDR2 FNYEAQ come from the germline V gene.

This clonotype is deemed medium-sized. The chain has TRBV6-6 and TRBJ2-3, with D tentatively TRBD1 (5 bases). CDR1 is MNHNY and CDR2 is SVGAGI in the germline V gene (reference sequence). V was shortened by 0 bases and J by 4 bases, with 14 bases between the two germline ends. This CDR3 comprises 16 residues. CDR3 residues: CASSYSGAIGADTQYF. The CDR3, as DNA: TGTGCCAGCAGTTACTCAGGGGCTATAGGGGCAGATACGCAGTATTTT.

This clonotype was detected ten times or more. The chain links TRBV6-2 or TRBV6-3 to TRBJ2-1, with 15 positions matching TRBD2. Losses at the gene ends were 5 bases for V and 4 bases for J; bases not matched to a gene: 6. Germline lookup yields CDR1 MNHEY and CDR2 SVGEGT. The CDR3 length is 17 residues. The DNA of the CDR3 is TGTGCCAGCAGTCCTTGGACTAGCGGGGGGGGGTACAATGAGCAGTTCTTC. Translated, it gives CASSPWTSGGGYNEQFF.

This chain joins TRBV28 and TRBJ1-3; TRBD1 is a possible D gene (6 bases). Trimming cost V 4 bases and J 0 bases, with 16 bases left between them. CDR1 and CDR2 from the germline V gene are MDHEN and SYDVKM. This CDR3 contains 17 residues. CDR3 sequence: CASSSNRVSGSGNTIYF. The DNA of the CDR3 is TGTGCCAGCAGTTCTAACAGGGTCTCCGGCTCTGGAAACACCATATATTTT.

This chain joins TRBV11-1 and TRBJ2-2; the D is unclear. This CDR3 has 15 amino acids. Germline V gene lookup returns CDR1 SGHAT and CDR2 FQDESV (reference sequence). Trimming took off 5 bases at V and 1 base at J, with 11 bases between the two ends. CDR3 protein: CASSQGSWNTGELFF. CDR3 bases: TGTGCCAGCAGCCAAGGTTCATGGAACACCGGGGAGCTGTTTTTT.

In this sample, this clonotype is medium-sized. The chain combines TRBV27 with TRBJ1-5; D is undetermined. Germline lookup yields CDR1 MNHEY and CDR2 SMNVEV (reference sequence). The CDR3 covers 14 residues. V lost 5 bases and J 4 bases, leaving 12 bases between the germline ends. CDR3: CASSPRHLNQPQHF. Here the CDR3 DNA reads TGTGCCAGCAGTCCGCGACACCTGAATCAGCCCCAGCATTTT.

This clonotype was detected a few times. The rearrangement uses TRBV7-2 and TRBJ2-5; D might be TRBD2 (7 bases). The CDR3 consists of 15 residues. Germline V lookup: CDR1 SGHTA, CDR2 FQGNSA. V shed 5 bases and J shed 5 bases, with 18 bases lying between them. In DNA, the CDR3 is TGTGCCAGCAGCGTCGAACAGGGAGGGTGGGAGACCCAGTACTTC. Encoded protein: CASSVEQGGWETQYF.

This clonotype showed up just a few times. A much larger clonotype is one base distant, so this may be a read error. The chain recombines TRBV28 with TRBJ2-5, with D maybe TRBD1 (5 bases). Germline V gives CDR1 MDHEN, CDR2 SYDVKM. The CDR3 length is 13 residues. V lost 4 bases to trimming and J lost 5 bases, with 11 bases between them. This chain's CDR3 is CASSSAGRETQYF. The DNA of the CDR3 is TGTGCCAGCAGTTCTGCAGGGCGGGAGACCCAGTACTTC.

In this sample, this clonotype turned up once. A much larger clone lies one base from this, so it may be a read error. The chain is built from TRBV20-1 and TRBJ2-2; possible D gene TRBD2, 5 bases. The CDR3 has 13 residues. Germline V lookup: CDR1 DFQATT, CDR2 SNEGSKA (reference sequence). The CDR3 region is CSAREGGTGEPFF. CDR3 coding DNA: TGCAGTGCTAGAGAAGGCGGCACCGGGGAGCCGTTTTTT.

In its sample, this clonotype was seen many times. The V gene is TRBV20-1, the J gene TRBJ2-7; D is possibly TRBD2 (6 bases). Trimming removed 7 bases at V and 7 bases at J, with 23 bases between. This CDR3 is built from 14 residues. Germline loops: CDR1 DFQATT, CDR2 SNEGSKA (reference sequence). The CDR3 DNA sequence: TGCAGTGGCCGATTTCCGGGCCCTCGGGAGGAGCAGTACTTC. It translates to CSGRFPGPREEQYF.

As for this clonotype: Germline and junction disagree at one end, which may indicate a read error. The CDR3 loop is CARSLVPYDRNTEASF. The DNA of the CDR3 is TGTGCCCGCAGCTTAGTGCCTTACGATAGGAACACTGAAGCTTCCTTT. The rearrangement links TRBV7-9 to TRBJ1-1; no firm D call. This CDR3 comprises 16 residues. Germline V gene lookup returns CDR1 SEHNR and CDR2 FQNEAQ (reference sequence).

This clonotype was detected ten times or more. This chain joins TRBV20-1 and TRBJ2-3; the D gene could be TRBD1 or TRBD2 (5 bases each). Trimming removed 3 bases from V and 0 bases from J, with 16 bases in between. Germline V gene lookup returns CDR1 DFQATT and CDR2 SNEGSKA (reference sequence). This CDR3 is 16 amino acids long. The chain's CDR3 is CSARDGTDPSTDTQYF. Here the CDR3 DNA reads TGCAGTGCTAGGGACGGGACGGACCCTAGCACAGATACGCAGTATTTT.

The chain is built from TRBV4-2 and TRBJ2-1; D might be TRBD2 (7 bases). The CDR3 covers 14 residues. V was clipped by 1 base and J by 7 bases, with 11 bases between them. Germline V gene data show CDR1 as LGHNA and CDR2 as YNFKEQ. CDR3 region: CASSQAGGRNEQFF. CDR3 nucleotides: TGTGCCAGCAGCCAAGCGGGGGGCCGAAATGAGCAGTTCTTC.

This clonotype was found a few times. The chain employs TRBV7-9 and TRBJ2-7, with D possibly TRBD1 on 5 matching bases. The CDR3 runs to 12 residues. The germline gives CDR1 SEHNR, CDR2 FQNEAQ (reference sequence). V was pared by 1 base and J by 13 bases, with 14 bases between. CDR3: CASSLDAGSPYF. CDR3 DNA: TGTGCCAGCAGCTTAGACGCAGGGTCCCCCTACTTC.

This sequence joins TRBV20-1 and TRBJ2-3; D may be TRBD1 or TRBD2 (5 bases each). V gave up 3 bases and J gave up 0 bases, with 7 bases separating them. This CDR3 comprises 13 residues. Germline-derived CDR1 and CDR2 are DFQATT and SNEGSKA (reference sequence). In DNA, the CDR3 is TGCAGTGCTAGGTGGGGGAGCACAGATACGCAGTATTTT. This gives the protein CSARWGSTDTQYF.

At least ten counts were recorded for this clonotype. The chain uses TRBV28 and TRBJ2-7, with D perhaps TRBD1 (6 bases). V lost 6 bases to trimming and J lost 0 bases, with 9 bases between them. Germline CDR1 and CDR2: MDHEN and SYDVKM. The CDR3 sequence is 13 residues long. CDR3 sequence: CASRTGRSYEQYF. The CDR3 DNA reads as TGTGCCAGCAGGACAGGACGCTCCTACGAGCAGTACTTC.

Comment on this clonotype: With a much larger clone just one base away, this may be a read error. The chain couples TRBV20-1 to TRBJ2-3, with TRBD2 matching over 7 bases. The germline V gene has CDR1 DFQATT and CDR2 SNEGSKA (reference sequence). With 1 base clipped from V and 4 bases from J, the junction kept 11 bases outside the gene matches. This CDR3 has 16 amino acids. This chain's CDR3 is CSARGRADTSADTQYF. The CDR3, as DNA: TGCAGTGCTAGAGGAAGAGCGGATACTAGCGCAGATACGCAGTATTTT.